This record looks at one TCR beta chain sequence and its context. Its antigen is not known. The DNA is left out, because the CDR3 cannot be placed on it with certainty; the CDR3 is given as TCRdb lists it. Looked up from germline, CDR1 is SGHTA and CDR2 is FQGNSA. The CDR3 numbers 15 amino acids, ends counted. TCRdb analysed the RT-PCR reads with MiXCR anew, one entry per CDR3 protein. Here the sample spans 700,000 to 900,000 distinct CDR3 sequences, 21% being singletons. This record comes from a study of response to subunit inactivated influenza vaccine. Notes on the study in general: Authors suggested seasonal influenza vaccinations each recruit few new T cells.

V and J are TRBV7-2 and TRBJ2-3; the table names TRBD1, a call not compared with the DNA. The sample consisted of PBMCs from blood, taken more than 4 days after vaccination. The source is a man between 50 and 59 years old who received an inactivated influenza vaccine. The CDR3 here is CASSLVGQGASLRYF.